The next 12 T cell receptor beta chains were all read from a single sample in a study of neurological immune-mediated disorders. Time point here: longitudinal time-point 3. TCRdb processed the 5' RACE reads anew with MiXCR; each CDR3 protein has one entry. The sample records more than 95,000 distinct CDR3 sequences, less than 14% being singletons. Sequenced: PBMCs. These receptors came from a female donor with HTLV-1-associated myelopathy (HAM/TSP).

The sample holds many counts of this clonotype. This chain links TRBV6-6 with TRBJ1-2; D gene uncertain. The CDR3 loop spans 15 amino acids. Germline CDR1 is MNHNY and CDR2 is SVGAGI (reference sequence). V lost 4 bases, J lost 3 bases, and 15 bases lay in between. CDR3: CASSSTDSWDYGYTF. CDR3 coding DNA: TGTGCCAGCAGTTCGACGGACTCTTGGGACTATGGCTACACCTTC.

There are many counts of this clonotype. The chain couples TRBV10-3 to TRBJ2-5, with D perhaps TRBD1 or TRBD2 (5 bases each). In germline, CDR1 is ENHRY, CDR2 SYGVKD. With 6 bases removed from V and 3 bases from J, the gap between germline ends came to 5 bases. This CDR3 is 11 amino acids long. DNA of the CDR3: TGTGCCATCAGGGGGGAAGAGACCCAGTACTTC. Amino acid sequence: CAIRGEETQYF.

This clonotype was seen many times. The chain uses TRBV28 and TRBJ2-1; D is ambiguous. The V gene lost 6 bases and the J gene lost 6 bases, with 12 bases spanning the gap. Germline values: CDR1 MDHEN, CDR2 SYDVKM. This CDR3 is 13 amino acids long. DNA of the CDR3: TGTGCCAGCAGCTTCGTGGCGCGCAATGAGCAGTTCTTC. Encoded protein: CASSFVARNEQFF.

In this sample, this clonotype turned up many times. The chain has TRBV12-3 or TRBV12-4 and TRBJ1-1; possible D gene TRBD1, 5 bases. V dropped 6 bases and J dropped 0 bases, with 11 bases sitting between them. CDR3 length equals 14 residues. CDR3 loop: CASRARQMNTEAFF. The CDR3 coding sequence is TGTGCCAGCAGAGCCCGACAGATGAACACTGAAGCTTTCTTT.

This clonotype was found once. It may be a read error: a sequence one base away is much more abundant. V gene TRBV12-3 or TRBV12-4 combines with J gene TRBJ1-3, with 9 bases aligning to TRBD1. The CDR3 has 15 residues. Trimming took 2 bases from V and 7 from J; bases not matched to a gene: 6. DNA for the CDR3: TGTGCCAGCAGTTTACTGGGGACAGGGCTGAACACCATATATTTT. Residues: CASSLLGTGLNTIYF.

This clonotype was detected a few times. J is TRBJ1-6 and V is TRBV12-3 or TRBV12-4; D not resolved. V lost 3 bases and J 11 bases, leaving 8 bases between the germline ends. The CDR3 sequence is 12 residues long. CDR3 in amino acids: CASSFSPTPLHF. The CDR3 region has the DNA TGTGCCAGCAGTTTCTCACCGACACCCCTCCACTTT.

This rearrangement joins TRBV7-9 to TRBJ2-7, with D maybe TRBD1 (7 bases). This CDR3 is 15 amino acids long. The V gene lost 5 bases and the J gene lost 0 bases, with 14 bases spanning the gap. The germline V gene has CDR1 SEHNR and CDR2 FQNEAQ (reference sequence). The CDR3 sequence: CASSPQGGTSYEQYF. CDR3 nucleotide sequence: TGTGCCAGCAGCCCCCAGGGGGGAACCTCCTACGAGCAGTACTTC. Full variable domain (remainder filled in from reference TRBV7-9 and TRBJ2-7): DTGVSQNPRHKITKRGQNVTFRCDPISEHNRLYWYRQTLGQGPEFLTYFQNEAQLEKSRLLSDRFSAERPKGSFSTLEIQRTEQGDSAMYLCASSPQGGTSYEQYFGPGTRLTVT.

Ten or more counts support this clonotype. The genes are TRBV4-2 and TRBJ2-6; perhaps TRBD2 as D (5 bases). The germline gives CDR1 LGHNA, CDR2 YNFKEQ. The V gene lost 4 bases and the J gene lost 4 bases, with 14 bases spanning the gap. The CDR3 loop spans 16 amino acids. The CDR3 DNA sequence: TGTGCCAGCAGCCCCTCCAGCCCGGGGGGGGCCAACGTCCTGACTTTC. Protein: CASSPSSPGGANVLTF.

There are many counts of this clonotype. V usage is TRBV5-1 and J usage is TRBJ1-1; D call uncertain. V dropped 4 bases and J dropped 3 bases, with 13 bases sitting between them. The CDR3 sequence is 14 residues long. Germline values: CDR1 SGHRS, CDR2 YFSETQ. The CDR3 DNA is TGCGCCAGCAGCCCTAACTTCCCGGACACTGAAGCTTTCTTT. Protein product: CASSPNFPDTEAFF.

This clonotype was counted at least ten times. The chain combines TRBV5-6 with TRBJ2-3; possibly TRBD1 for D (6 bases). V was shortened by 3 bases and J by 6 bases, with 17 bases between the two germline ends. CDR1 and CDR2 (germline): SGHDT, YYEEEE. There are 15 residues in the CDR3. CDR3 DNA: TGTGCCAGCAGCTCCGAGACAGGTCTTTCGGATACGCAGTATTTT. Its protein product is CASSSETGLSDTQYF. The entire variable domain, with the rest obtained from reference TRBV5-6 and TRBJ2-3, is as follows: DAGVTQSPTHLIKTRGQQVTLRCSPKSGHDTVSWYQQALGQGPQFIFQYYEEEERQRGNFPDRFSGHQFPNYSSELNVNALLLGDSALYLCASSSETGLSDTQYFGPGTRLTVL.

This clonotype was seen at least ten times. The CDR3 DNA reads TGTGCCAGCAGCTGTAAAGGCCTTATTCGAAACACCATATATTTT. It encodes CASSCKGLIRNTIYF. The V and J genes are TRBV7-7 and TRBJ1-3, with D uncertain. The CDR3 is made up of 15 amino acids. Trimming stripped 4 bases from V and 5 bases from J, with 15 bases between. The germline V gene encodes CDR1 SSHAT and CDR2 FNYEAQ (reference sequence).

In this sample, this clonotype turned up a few times. The CDR3 nucleotides are TGTGCCAGCAGCCAAGAGACCCTCCGGCGGAACACCGGGGAGCTGTTTTTT. It specifies CASSQETLRRNTGELFF. The chain joins TRBV4-2 to TRBJ2-2, with D uncertain. Germline assignment: CDR1 LGHNA and CDR2 YNFKEQ. The V and J ends lost 0 bases and 1 base respectively, with 12 bases between them. This CDR3 has 17 amino acids.